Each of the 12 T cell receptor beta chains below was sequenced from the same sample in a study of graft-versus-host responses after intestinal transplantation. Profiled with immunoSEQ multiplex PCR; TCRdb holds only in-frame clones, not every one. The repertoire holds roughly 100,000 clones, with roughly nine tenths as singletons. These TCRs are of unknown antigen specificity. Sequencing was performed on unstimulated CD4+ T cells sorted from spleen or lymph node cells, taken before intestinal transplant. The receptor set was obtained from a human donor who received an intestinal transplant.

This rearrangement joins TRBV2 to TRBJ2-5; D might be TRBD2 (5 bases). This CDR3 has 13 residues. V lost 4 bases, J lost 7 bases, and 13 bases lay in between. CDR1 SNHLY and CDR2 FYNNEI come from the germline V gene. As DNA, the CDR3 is TGTGCCAGCAGTGTCGGACTCCCCGTGACCCAGTACTTC. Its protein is CASSVGLPVTQYF.

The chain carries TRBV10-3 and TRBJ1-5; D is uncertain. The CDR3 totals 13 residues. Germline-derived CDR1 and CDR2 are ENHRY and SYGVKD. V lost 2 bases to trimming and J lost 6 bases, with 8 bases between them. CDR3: CAISERDSQPQHF. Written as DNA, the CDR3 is TGTGCCATCAGTGAGAGAGATTCTCAGCCCCAGCATTTT.

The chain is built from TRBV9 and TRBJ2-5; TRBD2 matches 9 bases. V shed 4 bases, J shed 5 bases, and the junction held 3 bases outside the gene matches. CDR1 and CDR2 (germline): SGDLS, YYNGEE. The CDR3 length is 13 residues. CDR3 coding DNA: TGTGCCAGCAGCCTAAGCGGGAGGGAGACCCAGTACTTC. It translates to CASSLSGRETQYF.

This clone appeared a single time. CDR3: CASSRDRGSGNTIYF. The CDR3 coding sequence is TGTGCCAGCAGCAGGGACAGGGGGTCCGGAAACACCATATATTTT. The chain links TRBV9 to TRBJ1-3, with 11 bases matching TRBD1. The length of the CDR3 is 15 residues. V lost 4 bases and J lost 4; bases outside the gene matches: 4. Per germline, CDR1 SGDLS and CDR2 YYNGEE.

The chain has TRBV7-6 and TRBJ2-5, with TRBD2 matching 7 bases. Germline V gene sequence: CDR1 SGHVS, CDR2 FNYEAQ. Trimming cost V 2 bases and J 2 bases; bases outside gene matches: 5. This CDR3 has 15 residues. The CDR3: CASSLLGGPQETQYF. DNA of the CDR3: TGTGCCAGCAGCTTACTGGGAGGGCCTCAAGAGACCCAGTACTTC.

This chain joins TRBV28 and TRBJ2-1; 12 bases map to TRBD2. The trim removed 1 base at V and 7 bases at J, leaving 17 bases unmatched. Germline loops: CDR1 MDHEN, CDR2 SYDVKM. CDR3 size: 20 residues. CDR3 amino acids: CASSLFLAGGPFSHNNEQFF. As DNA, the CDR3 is TGTGCCAGCAGTTTATTTCTAGCGGGAGGGCCGTTTTCCCACAATAATGAGCAGTTCTTC.

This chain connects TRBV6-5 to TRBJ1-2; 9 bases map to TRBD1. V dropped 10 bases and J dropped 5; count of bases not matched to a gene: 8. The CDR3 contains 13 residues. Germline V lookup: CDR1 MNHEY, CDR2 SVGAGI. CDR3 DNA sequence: TGTGCCACGCGGGACAGGGTAAAATATGGCTACACCTTC. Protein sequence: CATRDRVKYGYTF.

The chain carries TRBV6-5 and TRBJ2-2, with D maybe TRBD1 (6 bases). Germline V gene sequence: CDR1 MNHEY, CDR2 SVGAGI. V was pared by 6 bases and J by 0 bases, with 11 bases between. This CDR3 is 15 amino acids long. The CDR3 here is CASRSGTTNTGELFF. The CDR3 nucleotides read TGTGCCAGCAGGTCCGGGACAACGAACACCGGGGAGCTGTTTTTT.

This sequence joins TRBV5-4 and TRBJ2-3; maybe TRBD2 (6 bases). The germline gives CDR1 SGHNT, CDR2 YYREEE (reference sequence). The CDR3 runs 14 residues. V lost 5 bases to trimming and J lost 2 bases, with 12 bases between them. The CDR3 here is CASRGTAHTDTQYF. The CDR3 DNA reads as TGTGCCAGCAGAGGGACTGCTCACACAGATACGCAGTATTTT.

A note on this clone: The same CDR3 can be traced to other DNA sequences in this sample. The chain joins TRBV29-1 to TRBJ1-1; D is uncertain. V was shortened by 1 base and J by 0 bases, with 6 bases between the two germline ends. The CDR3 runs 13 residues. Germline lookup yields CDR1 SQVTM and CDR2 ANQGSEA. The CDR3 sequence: CSVEGRLNTEAFF. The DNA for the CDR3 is TGCAGCGTTGAAGGCCGGTTGAACACTGAAGCTTTCTTT.

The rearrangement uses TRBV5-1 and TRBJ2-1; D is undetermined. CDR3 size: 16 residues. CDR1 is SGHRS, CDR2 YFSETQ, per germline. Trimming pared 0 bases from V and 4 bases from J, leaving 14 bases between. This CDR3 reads CASSLEGLSFYNEQFF. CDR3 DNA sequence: TGCGCCAGCAGCTTGGAAGGCCTTTCGTTTTACAATGAGCAGTTCTTC. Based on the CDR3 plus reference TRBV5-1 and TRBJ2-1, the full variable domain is KAGVTQTPRYLIKTRGQQVTLSCSPISGHRSVSWYQQTPGQGLQFLFEYFSETQRNKGNFPGRFSGRQFSNSRSEMNVSTLELGDSALYLCASSLEGLSFYNEQFFGPGTRLTVL.

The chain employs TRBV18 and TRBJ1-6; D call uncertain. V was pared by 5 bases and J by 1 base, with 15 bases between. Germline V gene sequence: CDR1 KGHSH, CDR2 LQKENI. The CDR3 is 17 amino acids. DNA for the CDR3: TGTGCCAGCTCAAGGACCTTTTCGGGGTCCTATAATTCACCCCTCCACTTT. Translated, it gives CASSRTFSGSYNSPLHF.